This T cell receptor beta chain was found in a study of metastatic and nonmetastatic thyroid tumors. Through MiXCR, TCRdb re-clonotyped the PCR reads. The sample shows 17,000 or so clones, around a quarter of them seen only once. This CDR3 has 14 amino acids. The germline V gene has CDR1 SGHRS and CDR2 YFSETQ. Trimming pared 2 bases from V and 3 bases from J, leaving 12 bases between. No patient received treatment before thyroid surgery. The sequence was obtained from a female donor with papillary thyroid cancer or a benign thyroid nodule (not recorded which). Some clones in this sample may be carry-over from other donors' samples. The sample comprised tumor tissue. The chain recombines TRBV5-1 with TRBJ2-7, with D possibly being TRBD2 (6 bases). CDR3 nucleotides: TGCGCCAGCAGCTTTAGCGGTGGGGACTACGAGCAGTACTTC. Amino acids: CASSFSGGDYEQYF.